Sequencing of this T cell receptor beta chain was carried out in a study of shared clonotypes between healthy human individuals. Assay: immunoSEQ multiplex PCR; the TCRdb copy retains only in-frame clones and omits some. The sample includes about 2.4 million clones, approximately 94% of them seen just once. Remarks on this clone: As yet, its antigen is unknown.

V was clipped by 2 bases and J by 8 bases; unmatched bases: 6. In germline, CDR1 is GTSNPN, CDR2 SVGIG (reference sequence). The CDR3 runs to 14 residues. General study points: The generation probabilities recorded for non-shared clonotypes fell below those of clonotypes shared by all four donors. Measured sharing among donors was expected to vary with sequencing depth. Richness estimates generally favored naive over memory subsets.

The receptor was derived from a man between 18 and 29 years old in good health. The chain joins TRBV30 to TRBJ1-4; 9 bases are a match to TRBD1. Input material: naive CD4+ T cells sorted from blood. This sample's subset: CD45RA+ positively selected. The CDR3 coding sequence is TGTGCCTGGAGTTTCGGACAGGGGCCCGAAAAACTGTTTTTT. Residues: CAWSFGQGPEKLFF.